Below, 20 T cell receptor beta chains from the same sample are listed, as sequenced in a study of T cells in women clearing cervical HPV infection. The table came from immunoSEQ multiplex PCR; TCRdb's copy has only in-frame clones and leaves some out. The sample holds 35,000 to 45,000 clones. The specimen was blood buffy coat. The receptors derive from a woman aged 18 to 75 with a cervical HPV16 infection that either progressed to CIN3+ or cleared (not recorded which).

Notes on this clone: Coverage ceases 3 residues before the CDR3 finishes, and the germline J gene fills in the end. The chain is built from TRBV6-8 and TRBJ2-3; 11 nucleotides align to TRBD2. The CDR3 has 15 amino acids. Germline V CDR1 and CDR2: MNHGY, SAAAGT. The V gene end was trimmed by 6 bases and the J gene end by 1 base; junction bases not matched to a gene: 3. This CDR3 reads CASSLLAGGTDTQYF. The CDR3 DNA, read in part, is TGTGCCAGCAGCCTACTAGCGGGGGGCACAGATACG.

As to this clone: The read ends 3 residues shy of where the CDR3 ends; the end is completed using the germline J gene. The chain is built from TRBV9 and TRBJ2-3; the match to TRBD2 covers 12 bases. After removal of 0 bases from V and 5 bases from J, the junction contained 4 bases not matched to a gene. This CDR3 is built from 16 residues. Looked up from germline, CDR1 is SGDLS and CDR2 is YYNGEE. CDR3 DNA (partial): TGTGCCAGCAGCGTAGGGACTAGCGGGAATCAAGATACG. Amino acids: CASSVGTSGNQDT. The CDR3 in full is CASSVGTSGNQDTQYF.

On this clone: The CDR3 end lies 3 residues beyond the end of the read and is filled in from the germline J gene. The chain employs TRBV6-2 or TRBV6-3 and TRBJ2-1; a possible D gene is TRBD2 (6 bases). Trimming took off 1 base at V and 4 bases at J, with 11 bases between the two ends. This CDR3 region has 15 residues. CDR1 is MNHEY and CDR2 is SVGEGT in the germline V gene. The sequenced part of the CDR3 DNA is TGTGCCAGCAGTTACTTATTTGGAGGGTACAATGAG. This encodes CASSYLFGGYNE. The complete CDR3 reads CASSYLFGGYNEQFF.

Note on this clone: Read coverage stops 3 residues before the CDR3 terminus; the germline J gene supplies the remainder. The rearrangement links TRBV28 to TRBJ1-3; 8 bases are shared with TRBD1. Losses at the gene ends were 6 bases for V and 0 bases for J; bases not matched to a gene: 7. The CDR3 sequence is 16 residues long. Germline lookup yields CDR1 MDHEN and CDR2 SYDVKM. The CDR3 sequence is CASSPTGTGSGNTIYF. The covered CDR3 bases are TGTGCCAGCAGCCCGACCGGGACAGGCTCTGGAAACACC. Using reference TRBV28 and TRBJ1-3 for the parts outside the CDR3, the full variable domain is DVKVTQSSRYLVKRTGEKVFLECVQDMDHENMFWYRQDPGLGLRLIYFSYDVKMKEKGDIPEGYSVSREKKERFSLILESASTNQTSMYLCASSPTGTGSGNTIYFGEGSWLTVV.

Turning to this clone: The CDR3 end is not reached by the read, which stops 3 residues before it; the germline J gene fills it in. The rearrangement uses TRBV20-1 and TRBJ2-7; 8 bases fit TRBD2. The CDR3 extends over 14 amino acids. CDR1 and CDR2 from the germline V gene are DFQATT and SNEGSKA (reference sequence). Unmatched junction bases numbered 8, after V lost 1 base and J lost 6 bases. The CDR3 DNA, read in part, is TGCAGTGCTAGAGTGGCGGGGGGCGAAAGCGAG. Protein: CSARVAGGESE. The whole CDR3 reads CSARVAGGESEQYF.

With regard to this clone: The read ends 3 residues before the CDR3 terminus; that terminus is restored from the germline J gene. The rearrangement joins TRBV7-3 to TRBJ2-7; 8 bases match TRBD2. V shed 3 bases, J shed 5 bases, and the junction held 9 bases outside the gene matches. The CDR3 extends over 15 amino acids. Germline V gene data show CDR1 as SGHTA and CDR2 as FQGTGA. The CDR3 DNA, read in part, is TGTGCCAGCAGCTTGGCGCGGAGCGGGAGTCACGAG. This codes for CASSLARSGSHE. The full CDR3 reads CASSLARSGSHEQYF. The full variable domain, rest sourced from reference TRBV7-3 and TRBJ2-7, is GAGVSQTPSNKVTEKGKYVELRCDPISGHTALYWYRQSLGQGPEFLIYFQGTGAADDSGLPNDRFFAVRPEGSVSTLKIQRTERGDSAVYLCASSLARSGSHEQYFGPGTRLTVT.

With respect to this clone: Read sequence stops 3 residues before the CDR3 end, and the germline J gene provides the missing end. V is TRBV11-3 and J is TRBJ2-7; D perhaps matches TRBD2 (6 bases). The CDR3 loop spans 14 amino acids. V lost 5 bases and J 2 bases, leaving 13 bases between the germline ends. Germline CDR1 is SGHNT and CDR2 is YENEEA. CDR3 sequence reads: CASSPPTSPYEQYF. CDR3 DNA (partial): TGTGCCAGCAGCCCTCCGACTAGTCCCTACGAG. The full variable domain, completed using reference TRBV11-3 and TRBJ2-7, is EAGVVQSPRYKIIEKKQPVAFWCNPISGHNTLYWYLQNLGQGPELLIRYENEEAVDDSQLPKDRFSAERLKGVDSTLKIQPAELGDSAVYLCASSPPTSPYEQYFGPGTRLTVT.

Points on this clone: The read ends 3 residues before the CDR3 terminus; that terminus is restored from the germline J gene. The chain recombines TRBV29-1 with TRBJ1-4; TRBD1 matches at 9 bases. The CDR3 covers 14 residues. Germline-derived CDR1 and CDR2 are SQVTM and ANQGSEA. J lost 6 bases, V lost 1 base, and 3 bases had no gene match. The covered CDR3 bases are TGCAGCGTTGAAGCCGGGACAGGGTATGAAAAA. Translation gives CSVEAGTGYEK. The whole CDR3 sequence is CSVEAGTGYEKLFF.

As regards this clone: The missing CDR3 end, 3 residues past where the read stops, is filled in from the germline J gene. The V call is TRBV10-3, the J call TRBJ1-2, with 8 positions matching TRBD1. V was clipped by 6 bases and J by 5 bases; unmatched bases: 5. Germline V gene sequence: CDR1 ENHRY, CDR2 SYGVKD. The CDR3 is made up of 13 amino acids. Partial CDR3 DNA: TGTGCCATCAGGGCGCAGGGGGCTTATGGC. It codes for CAIRAQGAYG. The whole CDR3 protein is CAIRAQGAYGYTF.

Regarding this clone: Sequencing ends 3 residues short of the CDR3 end; the germline J gene provides the rest. This chain links TRBV7-3 with TRBJ2-7, with D unresolved. CDR3 size: 13 residues. Trimming took off 2 bases at V and 2 bases at J, with 7 bases between the two ends. Germline CDR1 and CDR2: SGHTA and FQGTGA. The CDR3 spells CASSLQETYEQYF. The covered CDR3 bases are TGTGCCAGCAGCTTACAGGAGACCTACGAG.

With regard to this clone: The read comes to an end 3 residues before the CDR3 does, leaving the germline J gene to fill in the end. The chain carries TRBV6-1 and TRBJ2-7; no clear D gene. Trimming shortened V by 3 bases and J by 5 bases, and 5 bases separated the two germline ends. Germline V gene sequence: CDR1 MNHNS, CDR2 SASEGT. The CDR3 consists of 11 residues. CDR3 protein: CASSDFNEQYF. The part of the CDR3 DNA that was read is TGTGCCAGCAGTGATTTCAACGAG.

Note on this clone: The read falls 3 residues short of the CDR3 end, and the missing part is taken from the germline J gene. The chain employs TRBV6-1 and TRBJ2-3; 12 bases are shared with TRBD2. The germline CDR1 and CDR2 sequences are MNHNS and SASEGT. The CDR3 length is 15 residues. Trimming cost V 4 bases and J 2 bases; bases outside gene matches: 1. CDR3 bases read: TGTGCCAGCAGTGGACTAGCGGGGGTCACAGATACG. Translating it yields CASSGLAGVTDT. The full CDR3 sequence reads CASSGLAGVTDTQYF.

Remarks on this clone: The CDR3 end is not reached by the read, which stops 3 residues before it; the germline J gene fills it in. The chain is built from TRBV2 and TRBJ2-5, with TRBD2 matching 9 bases. The CDR3 sequence is 14 residues long. Germline trimming cut 6 bases from V and 0 bases from J; bases unmatched to any gene: 2. The germline V gene has CDR1 SNHLY and CDR2 FYNNEI. CDR3 region: CASRTSGYQETQYF. Incomplete CDR3 DNA: TGTGCCAGCAGAACTAGCGGGTACCAAGAGACC.

A word on this clone: The read ends 3 residues early relative to the CDR3; the germline J gene fills the gap. The V call is TRBV19, the J call TRBJ1-6; 7 bases are shared with TRBD1. Germline trimming cut 10 bases from V and 5 bases from J; bases unmatched to any gene: 5. CDR1 is LNHDA and CDR2 is SQIVND in the germline V gene (reference sequence). The CDR3 covers 13 residues. The CDR3 bases that were read are TGTGCCACCTTGGGACAGAATAATTCACCC. Protein: CATLGQNNSP. The full CDR3 reads CATLGQNNSPLHF.

As to this clone: The CDR3 is cut off 3 residues early in the read; its end comes from the germline J gene. The chain recombines TRBV28 with TRBJ2-6; 8 bases are shared with TRBD1. CDR1 MDHEN and CDR2 SYDVKM come from the germline V gene. With 11 bases clipped from V and 2 bases from J, the junction kept 2 bases outside the gene matches. The CDR3 loop spans 13 amino acids. The CDR3 loop is CAVQGAGANVLTF. Partial CDR3 DNA: TGTGCCGTACAGGGGGCTGGGGCCAACGTC.

Details on this clone: The DNA ends 3 residues before the CDR3 does, and the rest of the CDR3 is filled in from the germline J gene. The chain has TRBV7-6 and TRBJ2-7; TRBD2 might be the D (6 bases). The CDR3 has 14 residues. Trimming pared 1 base from V and 2 bases from J, leaving 9 bases between. The germline V gene has CDR1 SGHVS and CDR2 FNYEAQ. The DNA read from the CDR3 is TGTGCCAGCAGCTTAGGGGGGGATACCTACGAG. This codes for CASSLGGDTYE. The entire CDR3 reads CASSLGGDTYEQYF.

Turning to this clone: The DNA ends 3 residues before the CDR3 does, and the rest of the CDR3 is filled in from the germline J gene. The rearrangement uses TRBV19 and TRBJ2-6; no definite D call. V was cut by 2 bases and J by 1 base, with 9 bases left in between. Germline values: CDR1 LNHDA, CDR2 SQIVND (reference sequence). CDR3 length: 16 residues. CDR3 DNA (partial): TGTGCCAGTAGTATAAGGCCCCGATCTGGGGCCAACGTC. Protein sequence: CASSIRPRSGANV. The whole CDR3 sequence reads CASSIRPRSGANVLTF.

Turning to this clone: The read ends 3 residues early relative to the CDR3; the germline J gene fills the gap. This chain links TRBV19 with TRBJ2-7; 8 bases match TRBD1. The CDR3 has 16 amino acids. The V and J ends lost 5 bases and 1 base, in that order; junction bases with no gene match: 10. The V gene's germline CDR1 is LNHDA and CDR2 SQIVND (reference sequence). Here the CDR3 reads CASSLTGTGGSYEQYF. CDR3 DNA (partial): TGTGCCAGTAGTTTAACCGGGACAGGAGGGTCCTACGAG.

With respect to this clone: The read falls 3 residues short of the CDR3 end, and the missing part is taken from the germline J gene. V gene TRBV10-3 combines with J gene TRBJ1-4; 10 bases map to TRBD1. Germline CDR1 reads ENHRY; CDR2 reads SYGVKD. The CDR3 spans 13 residues. V gave up 8 bases and J gave up 6 bases; unmatched junction bases: 3. The CDR3 bases that were read are TGTGCCATCCGGGACAGGGGAGATGAAAAA. This encodes CAIRDRGDEK. The whole CDR3 region reads CAIRDRGDEKLFF.

A remark on this clone: The read terminates 3 residues before the CDR3 end, so the remaining end is supplied by the germline J gene. The chain has TRBV2 and TRBJ1-4; 7 nucleotides line up with TRBD1. CDR1 and CDR2 (germline): SNHLY, FYNNEI. CDR3 size: 15 residues. The sequenced CDR3 bases are TGTGCCAGCAGTGAACCCAGGGGGATCGGTTCACCA. Amino acids: CASSEPRGIGSP. The entire CDR3 is CASSEPRGIGSPLFF.